These T cell receptor beta chains were read from a single sample in a study of blood T cells in healthy people across ages. TCRdb re-analysed the 5' RACE reads in MiXCR, keeping a single row per CDR3 protein. The table shows about 670,000 distinct CDR3 sequences, with 40% to 45% occurring only once. Sample: blood. Receptor source: an elderly man in good health. Each CDR3 is given with its conserved first and last residue. D genes are given only for firm matches. The size of a clone is reported for some rows only, either as once, few or many, or as a class for expanded clones.

abundance	v_gene	d_gene	j_gene	CDR3nt	CDR3aa
NA	TRBV27	TRBD1	TRBJ1-5	TGTGCCAGCAGTTTACTTTCCGATCAAAGGGGACAGGGGGAGCCCCAGCATTTT	CASSLLSDQRGQGEPQHF
few	TRBV10-1	NA	TRBJ1-2	TGCGCCAGCAGTGAGTCGGCAAGGGCTGGCTACACCTTC	CASSESARAGYTF
NA	TRBV20-1	TRBD2	TRBJ2-3	TGCAGTGCTAGAGAACCCCGCCAGCGGGGGGTCACAGATACGCAGTATTTT	CSAREPRQRGVTDTQYF
NA	TRBV7-2	TRBD1	TRBJ2-2	TGTGCCAGCAGCGGGAGCCGGACAGGGACCGGGGAGCTGTTTTTT	CASSGSRTGTGELFF
NA	TRBV6-6	TRBD1	TRBJ2-1	TGTGCCAGCAGTTACAGGGGGCTCAATGAGCAGTTCTTC	CASSYRGLNEQFF
few	TRBV6-6	TRBD1	TRBJ1-6	TGTGCCAGCAGTTACTCTCAGGGGGCGAATTCACCCCTCCACTTT	CASSYSQGANSPLHF
NA	TRBV12-3/TRBV12-4	NA	TRBJ1-2	TGTGCCAGCAGTTTGGGGAGGGGTTCCATCTACACCTTC	CASSLGRGSIYTF
few	TRBV6-2/TRBV6-3	TRBD1	TRBJ2-5	TGTGCCAGCAGTCTGACAGGGAACCCACAAGAGACCCAGTACTTC	CASSLTGNPQETQYF
NA	TRBV6-1	TRBD2	TRBJ2-1	TGTGCCAGCAAACAAGGGGCTAGCGGGGCCCCAGTGCAGTTCTTC	CASKQGASGAPVQFF
few	TRBV9	NA	TRBJ2-3	TGTGCCAGCAGCGTAGGGTCATTCACAGATACGCAGTATTTT	CASSVGSFTDTQYF
NA	TRBV4-3	NA	TRBJ2-6	TGCGCCAGCAGCCAAGGTCCAGTCTACCAAGGGGCCAACGTCCTGACTTTC	CASSQGPVYQGANVLTF
many	TRBV20-1	NA	TRBJ2-7	TGCAGTGCGTCCTCCGGGACAGCAAAAGGACTAGCTTACGAGCAGTACTTC	CSASSGTAKGLAYEQYF
NA	TRBV12-3/TRBV12-4	NA	TRBJ1-5	TGTGCCAGCAGTCCCGACATGGTAGTTAACAATCAGCCCCAGCATTTT	CASSPDMVVNNQPQHF
NA	TRBV4-3	TRBD2	TRBJ2-1	TGCGCCAGCAGCCGGGGGACTAGCGGGAGAACCAATGAGCAGTTCTTC	CASSRGTSGRTNEQFF
NA	TRBV5-1	NA	TRBJ2-7	TGCGCCAGCAGCTTGGTCGGAGGGAGAACCTACTCCTACGAGCAGTACTTC	CASSLVGGRTYSYEQYF
NA	TRBV20-1	NA	TRBJ1-5	TGCAGTGCTCTCCCCCAGCTGGGAGTAGTATGGCATCAGCCCCAGCATTTT	CSALPQLGVVWHQPQHF
NA	TRBV27	TRBD1	TRBJ2-3	TGTGCCAGCAGATACACCCGACAGGGGCTTATTACAGATACGCAGTATTTT	CASRYTRQGLITDTQYF
NA	TRBV5-1	TRBD2	TRBJ2-3	TGCGCCAGCAGCATCGGGGGGGCTCCGGATACGCAGTATTTT	CASSIGGAPDTQYF
NA	TRBV5-7	NA	TRBJ1-1	TGTGCCAGCAGCTACTCGGCAGGGAGGAACACTGAAGCTTTCTTT	CASSYSAGRNTEAFF
NA	TRBV6-1	TRBD1	TRBJ2-6	TGTGCCAGCAGCCCCAGGGACAGGGGGCGCTCTGGGGCCAACGTCCTGACTTTC	CASSPRDRGRSGANVLTF
few	TRBV6-1	TRBD2	TRBJ2-5	TGTGCCAGCACAGGACTAGCGGGAGAGTTGACCCAGTACTTC	CASTGLAGELTQYF
NA	TRBV27	TRBD2	TRBJ2-3	TGTGCCAGCAGTTTATCGTGGATGCGGGGGGCGCAGTATTTT	CASSLSWMRGAQYF
NA	TRBV2	NA	TRBJ1-4	TGTGCCAGCAGTGAAGGGTCAGCTAGGGGAATCGGAAAACTGTTTTTT	CASSEGSARGIGKLFF
many	TRBV6-1	NA	TRBJ1-5	TGTGCCAGCATTTCAGGGGGCAATCAGCCCCAGCATTTT	CASISGGNQPQHF
NA	TRBV20-1	NA	TRBJ1-1	TGCAGTGCCGGGAGGGTAAACCGGAACACTGAAGCTTTCTTT	CSAGRVNRNTEAFF
NA	TRBV6-5	NA	TRBJ2-1	TGTGCCAGCAGTTACTCGACTATCTACAATGAGCAGTTCTTC	CASSYSTIYNEQFF
NA	TRBV7-2	TRBD2	TRBJ2-5	TGTGCCAGCAGCATCGGGACTAGCGGGAAAGAGACCCAGTACTTC	CASSIGTSGKETQYF
NA	TRBV7-2	NA	TRBJ1-5	TGTGCCAGCAGCTTCGATCCCATGCCGGGACAGCCCCAGCATTTT	CASSFDPMPGQPQHF
NA	TRBV6-1	NA	TRBJ1-1	TGTGCCAGCAGTGCACAAGTTACAGGGAACACTGAAGCTTTCTTT	CASSAQVTGNTEAFF
NA	TRBV20-1	TRBD2	TRBJ2-7	TGCAGTGCTAGAGACGGGACTAGCGGGAGCTTCGAGCGGTACTTC	CSARDGTSGSFERYF
NA	TRBV29-1	NA	TRBJ2-4	TGCAGCGTTGAACAGGGTATGGACATTCAGTACTTC	CSVEQGMDIQYF
NA	TRBV7-2	TRBD1	TRBJ1-5	TGTGCCAGCAGCTTAGTCGGGACAGGAGTCAATCAGCCCCAGCATTTT	CASSLVGTGVNQPQHF
many	TRBV10-1	NA	TRBJ2-7	TGTGCCAGCAGTGCGGACAGCTACGAGCAGTACTTC	CASSADSYEQYF
NA	TRBV27	NA	TRBJ1-2	TGTGCCAGCAGTTTATACGACCGGGCCGGCTATGGCTACACCTTC	CASSLYDRAGYGYTF
NA	TRBV5-8	NA	TRBJ2-5	TGTGCCAGCAGCTTATCTTGGGAGCAGTACTTC	CASSLSWEQYF
many	TRBV6-5	NA	TRBJ2-7	TGTGCCAGCAGTTACGACCCTATTTCCTACGAGCAGTACTTC	CASSYDPISYEQYF
NA	TRBV30	NA	TRBJ1-2	TGTGCCTGGAGTGGGGGTAGGGACTATGGCCACACCTTC	CAWSGGRDYGHTF
NA	TRBV6-1	NA	TRBJ1-2	TGTGCCAGCAGTAACCAACAGGTGAATGGCTACACCTTC	CASSNQQVNGYTF
NA	TRBV7-3	NA	TRBJ2-2	TGTGCCAGCAGCCGTAAAAACACCGGGGAGCTGTTTTTT	CASSRKNTGELFF
NA	TRBV6-2/TRBV6-3	NA	TRBJ2-5	TGTGCCGCTCTCGTGCGGGCACAAGAGACCCAGTACTTC	CAALVRAQETQYF
NA	TRBV25-1	NA	TRBJ1-6	TGTGCCAGCCGCAGGGTGCAAGGGGGATCACCCCTCCACTTT	CASRRVQGGSPLHF
few	TRBV14	TRBD1	TRBJ1-2	TGTGCCAGCAGCTTACAAGGACAGGGTGCCGGTAACTATGGCTACACCTTC	CASSLQGQGAGNYGYTF
many	TRBV15	TRBD1	TRBJ2-7	TGTGCCACCTACCCGACGACAGGGAATCCCTACGAGCAGTACTTC	CATYPTTGNPYEQYF
few	TRBV7-2	TRBD2	TRBJ2-3	TGTGCCAGCAGCTTAGGACTAGCGGGAGCAGCAGATACGCAGTATTTT	CASSLGLAGAADTQYF
NA	TRBV14	NA	TRBJ1-4	TGTGCCAGCAGCCAAGATCGAGGGCAGCTGATTGAAAAACTGTTTTTT	CASSQDRGQLIEKLFF
few	TRBV27	NA	TRBJ1-1	TGTGCCAGCAGTTCCTTACTCATGAACACTGAAGCTTTCTTT	CASSSLLMNTEAFF
NA	TRBV20-1	TRBD2	TRBJ2-5	TGCAGTGCCGGGCGGGAGGGCCGAGAGACCCAGTACTTC	CSAGREGRETQYF
NA	TRBV10-3	NA	TRBJ2-1	TGTGCCATCAGTGAGAGGGATGAGCAGTTCTTC	CAISERDEQFF
few	TRBV7-2	NA	TRBJ2-3	TGTGCCAGCAAATCCCCGGGAACATGGGTCGCGGATACGCAGTATTTT	CASKSPGTWVADTQYF
NA	TRBV28	NA	TRBJ1-6	TGTGCCAGTCGACGGGCGTCACCCCTCCACTTT	CASRRASPLHF
few	TRBV5-1	NA	TRBJ2-5	TGCGCCAGCAGCTGGGGGGACAACCAAGAGACCCAGTACTTC	CASSWGDNQETQYF
NA	TRBV7-2	TRBD1	TRBJ1-2	TGTGCCAGCAGCCTGGCGGGACAGGGGGCAGGCTATGGCTACACCTTC	CASSLAGQGAGYGYTF
NA	TRBV28	TRBD1	TRBJ2-7	TGTGCCAGCAGTTTAGGGGTCAGGGGGTCGGGCGAGCAGTACTTC	CASSLGVRGSGEQYF
many	TRBV7-9	NA	TRBJ1-1	TGTGCCAGCAGCTTAGACAATCTGAACACTGAAGCTTTCTTT	CASSLDNLNTEAFF
NA	TRBV12-3/TRBV12-4	NA	TRBJ2-3	TGTGCCAGCAGTCGAGAGACAGATATGCAGTATTTT	CASSRETDMQYF